The 29 T cell receptor beta chains below were found in one sample sequenced in a study of CD8 T cells in ankylosing spondylitis. Via MiXCR, TCRdb re-called the 5' RACE reads, giving one row per CDR3 protein. The top ten clones hold 9.5% to 15% of a sample with roughly 150,000 distinct CDR3 sequences, more than 5.5% of them seen once. The specimen was blood, either unsorted or a sorted T cell fraction (not recorded which). The source of these receptors is a female donor with ankylosing spondylitis or in good health (not recorded which).

This clonotype was found many times. The chain employs TRBV5-1 and TRBJ2-5, with D possibly TRBD1 on 6 matching bases. Germline values: CDR1 SGHRS, CDR2 YFSETQ. This CDR3 is 14 amino acids long. Trimming shortened V by 0 bases and J by 5 bases, and 11 bases separated the two germline ends. CDR3 DNA sequence: TGCGCCAGCAGCTTGGAGTGGGGGCGGGAGACCCAGTACTTC. It specifies CASSLEWGRETQYF.

This clonotype was detected ten times or more. The chain recombines TRBV7-3 with TRBJ2-1; 8 nucleotides line up with TRBD1. The CDR3 length is 15 residues. V shed 3 bases, J shed 5 bases, and the junction held 6 bases outside the gene matches. The germline gives CDR1 SGHTA, CDR2 FQGTGA. The CDR3 nucleotides are TGTGCCAGCAGCTTCCCGGGACAGGCCAACAATGAGCAGTTCTTC. Translation: CASSFPGQANNEQFF.

V usage is TRBV4-2 and J usage is TRBJ1-2; D uncertain. Germline V gene lookup returns CDR1 LGHNA and CDR2 YNFKEQ. The CDR3 extends over 14 amino acids. Trimming removed 0 bases at V and 6 bases at J, with 11 bases between. The CDR3 nucleotides read TGTGCCAGCAGCCAAGAGGGAGGGATTAATGGCTACACCTTC. It is translated as CASSQEGGINGYTF.

This clonotype was counted at least ten times. V usage is TRBV20-1 and J usage is TRBJ2-5; 7 bases fit TRBD2. The J segment lost 5 bases and the V segment lost 3 bases, leaving 9 bases of the junction unmatched. The length of the CDR3 is 14 residues. CDR1 DFQATT and CDR2 SNEGSKA come from the germline V gene (reference sequence). CDR3 nucleotides: TGCAGTGCTAGGGGCGGCGGGGGAATGGAGACCCAGTACTTC. Its protein is CSARGGGGMETQYF.

In its sample, this clonotype was seen many times. The chain recombines TRBV20-1 with TRBJ1-6; D unclear. V was clipped by 1 base and J by 0 bases, with 4 bases between them. CDR1 and CDR2 (germline): DFQATT, SNEGSKA (reference sequence). CDR3 length: 14 amino acids. Here the CDR3 DNA reads TGCAGTGCTAGAGGCAGCTCCTATAATTCACCCCTCCACTTT. Translation: CSARGSSYNSPLHF.

The CDR3 sequence is CASSSGGASNQPQHF. CDR3 DNA sequence: TGTGCCAGCAGCTCCGGGGGGGCGAGCAATCAGCCCCAGCATTTT. J is TRBJ1-5 and V is TRBV7-2, with a tentative D call TRBD1 (6 bases). The CDR3 extends over 15 amino acids. The germline V gene encodes CDR1 SGHTA and CDR2 FQGNSA. The ends were cut back, 4 bases at V and 1 base at J, with 11 bases in the middle.

The CDR3 sequence is CASGANQETQYF. In nucleotides, the CDR3 is TGTGCCAGCGGGGCAAACCAAGAGACCCAGTACTTC. This chain connects TRBV11-2 to TRBJ2-5; perhaps TRBD1 as D (5 bases). V dropped 8 bases and J dropped 0 bases, with 7 bases sitting between them. The CDR3 is made up of 12 amino acids. Germline CDR1 is SGHAT and CDR2 is FQNNGV.

This clonotype showed up many times. The chain links TRBV6-5 to TRBJ1-1, with 7 bases matching TRBD1. The CDR3 spans 15 residues. Germline V gene data show CDR1 as MNHEY and CDR2 as SVGAGI. With V trimmed by 2 bases and J by 2 bases, 5 bases remained unmatched. Written as DNA, the CDR3 is TGTGCCAGCAGTTACCACAGGGGAGGAAACACTGAAGCTTTCTTT. Amino acid sequence: CASSYHRGGNTEAFF.

This clonotype was seen at least ten times. The chain couples TRBV5-6 to TRBJ1-5; weak D call: TRBD1 (6 bases). Trimming cost V 4 bases and J 7 bases, with 15 bases left between them. Germline lookup yields CDR1 SGHDT and CDR2 YYEEEE. The CDR3 contains 14 residues. This CDR3 reads CASSRVGAGQPQHF. The DNA for the CDR3 is TGTGCCAGCAGCCGGGTGGGGGCTGGGCAGCCCCAGCATTTT. Filled out from reference TRBV5-6 and TRBJ1-5, the complete variable domain reads DAGVTQSPTHLIKTRGQQVTLRCSPKSGHDTVSWYQQALGQGPQFIFQYYEEEERQRGNFPDRFSGHQFPNYSSELNVNALLLGDSALYLCASSRVGAGQPQHFGDGTRLSIL.

This clonotype was detected ten times or more. The chain links TRBV5-1 to TRBJ2-7; 8 nucleotides align to TRBD1. Per germline, CDR1 SGHRS and CDR2 YFSETQ. This CDR3 is 13 amino acids long. With 5 bases clipped from V and 2 bases from J, the junction kept 3 bases outside the gene matches. The CDR3 sequence: CASSRDRTYEQYF. CDR3 coding DNA: TGCGCCAGCAGTAGGGACAGGACCTACGAGCAGTACTTC.

This clonotype has just a few counts. The chain recombines TRBV9 with TRBJ2-1; D unclear. The CDR3 is made up of 12 amino acids. CDR1 and CDR2 (germline): SGDLS, YYNGEE. Trimming cost V 4 bases and J 6 bases, with 8 bases left between them. This CDR3 is CASSHTSNEQFF. CDR3 nucleotides: TGTGCCAGCAGCCATACCTCCAATGAGCAGTTCTTC.

The sample holds many counts of this clonotype. In DNA form, the CDR3 reads TGTGCCAGCAGCCCTAGAGGCCTAGCGGGGATAGGGGAGCTGTTTTTT. This sequence encodes CASSPRGLAGIGELFF. The gene calls are TRBV4-2 and TRBJ2-2; 9 nucleotides match TRBD2. Losses at the gene ends were 4 bases for V and 8 bases for J; bases not matched to a gene: 11. This CDR3 has 16 residues. Germline lookup yields CDR1 LGHNA and CDR2 YNFKEQ.

The J gene is TRBJ2-7, the V gene TRBV4-1; 7 bases align to TRBD1. The V gene end was trimmed by 1 base and the J gene end by 4 bases; junction bases not matched to a gene: 4. The CDR3 covers 14 residues. The germline V gene has CDR1 MGHRA and CDR2 YSYEKL. The CDR3 is CASSQGQGVYEQYF. The CDR3 DNA follows: TGCGCCAGCAGCCAAGGCCAGGGGGTATACGAGCAGTACTTC.

This clonotype was seen at least ten times. V gene TRBV29-1 combines with J gene TRBJ1-1, with D possibly TRBD1 on 5 matching bases. The length of the CDR3 is 12 residues. Germline CDR1 SQVTM, CDR2 ANQGSEA. Trimming shortened V by 0 bases and J by 5 bases, and 7 bases separated the two germline ends. The CDR3 sequence: CSVEDPGTEAFF. The DNA for the CDR3 is TGCAGCGTTGAAGATCCAGGGACTGAAGCTTTCTTT.

This clonotype was counted at least ten times. The chain has TRBV15 and TRBJ2-5; D is unclear. The V end lost 0 bases, the J end lost 4 bases, and 12 bases lay between the germline ends. The CDR3 runs 15 residues. Germline values: CDR1 LNHNV, CDR2 YYDKDF (reference sequence). CDR3 nucleotide sequence: TGTGCCACCAGCAGAGATGGGGTCCCCCGAGAGACCCAGTACTTC. It yields the protein CATSRDGVPRETQYF.

This clonotype was recorded many times. This chain connects TRBV20-1 to TRBJ2-3; 10 bases fit TRBD2. From germline, CDR1 is DFQATT and CDR2 SNEGSKA (reference sequence). There are 14 residues in the CDR3. With V trimmed by 6 bases and J by 2 bases, 5 bases remained unmatched. The CDR3 loop is CSAPLAGVTDTQYF. For the CDR3, the DNA is TGCAGTGCCCCGCTAGCGGGGGTCACAGATACGCAGTATTTT.

Ten or more counts support this clonotype. The chain is built from TRBV6-2 or TRBV6-3 and TRBJ2-7; possibly TRBD1 for D (5 bases). V lost 5 bases and J 6 bases, leaving 14 bases between the germline ends. The germline gives CDR1 MNHEY, CDR2 SVGEGT. The CDR3 contains 13 residues. The CDR3 reads CASSTIVQGEQYF. The CDR3 bases are TGTGCCAGCAGTACCATAGTCCAGGGCGAGCAGTACTTC.

This clonotype was seen ten or more times. The chain links TRBV24-1 to TRBJ2-1, with TRBD2 matching 7 bases. CDR3 length: 17 amino acids. CDR1 is KGHDR, CDR2 SFDVKD, per germline. V was clipped by 2 bases and J by 2 bases; unmatched bases: 8. CDR3 sequence reads: CATSDSRGESPYNEQFF. CDR3 bases: TGTGCCACCAGTGATTCCCGGGGGGAGAGCCCCTACAATGAGCAGTTCTTC.

This clonotype has a count of ten or more. The rearrangement uses TRBV18 and TRBJ2-3; D is tentatively TRBD1 or TRBD2 (5 bases each). CDR3 length equals 13 residues. Per germline, CDR1 KGHSH and CDR2 LQKENI. V was clipped by 5 bases and J by 4 bases, with 10 bases between them. The CDR3 DNA reads as TGTGCCAGCTCAAACATGGGGGCAGATACGCAGTATTTT. Its protein product is CASSNMGADTQYF.

The chain has TRBV19 and TRBJ2-2; possible D gene TRBD1, 6 bases. In germline, CDR1 is LNHDA, CDR2 SQIVND (reference sequence). The CDR3 has 14 residues. Trimming took off 2 bases at V and 4 bases at J, with 8 bases between the two ends. The CDR3 loop reads CASSINRATGELFF. In DNA form, the CDR3 reads TGTGCCAGTAGTATAAACAGGGCCACCGGGGAGCTGTTTTTT. Full variable domain (remainder filled in from reference TRBV19 and TRBJ2-2): DGGITQSPKYLFRKEGQNVTLSCEQNLNHDAMYWYRQDPGQGLRLIYYSQIVNDFQKGDIAEGYSVSREKKESFPLTVTSAQKNPTAFYLCASSINRATGELFFGEGSRLTVL.

Ten or more counts support this clonotype. The V and J genes are TRBV20-1 and TRBJ2-1, with no clear D. The germline V gene encodes CDR1 DFQATT and CDR2 SNEGSKA (reference sequence). The CDR3 contains 13 residues. Trimming left V 1 base short and J 7 bases short, with 11 bases between. The CDR3 protein is CSARVSALNEQFF. For the CDR3, the DNA is TGCAGTGCTAGAGTTTCGGCCCTGAATGAGCAGTTCTTC.

This clonotype has a count of ten or more. This chain uses TRBV29-1 with TRBJ2-1, with TRBD1 matching over 7 bases. V shed 5 bases and J 2 bases; nucleotides not matched to a gene: 0. The CDR3 consists of 12 residues. Germline CDR1 SQVTM, CDR2 ANQGSEA. The CDR3 here is CSVQGAYNEQFF. The CDR3 DNA sequence: TGCAGCGTTCAGGGGGCCTACAATGAGCAGTTCTTC.

At least ten counts were recorded for this clonotype. The chain carries TRBV7-8 and TRBJ2-2; 8 bases are shared with TRBD2. CDR3 size: 19 residues. V lost 5 bases, J lost 1 base, and 15 bases stayed unmatched. Per germline, CDR1 SGHVS and CDR2 FQNEAQ. CDR3 coding DNA: TGTGCCAGCAGCGTCGCGCGGGACGGGACTAGTCAGAACACCGGGGAGCTGTTTTTT. It encodes CASSVARDGTSQNTGELFF.

The V call is TRBV7-9, the J call TRBJ2-2, with unresolved D. The germline gives CDR1 SEHNR, CDR2 FQNEAQ (reference sequence). V lost 5 bases to trimming and J lost 3 bases, with 10 bases between them. CDR3 size: 14 residues. The CDR3 nucleotides are TGTGCCAGCAGCCCTGGTGGCTACACCGGGGAGCTGTTTTTT. Amino acid sequence: CASSPGGYTGELFF.

The table lists this clonotype with many counts. V gene TRBV7-2 combines with J gene TRBJ2-4, with D perhaps TRBD1 (6 bases). Germline V gives CDR1 SGHTA, CDR2 FQGNSA. This CDR3 is built from 13 residues. V was shortened by 3 bases and J by 7 bases, with 10 bases between the two germline ends. The CDR3 DNA sequence: TGTGCCAGCAGCTTGGACAGAGCTAACATTCAGTACTTC. Its protein product is CASSLDRANIQYF.

In this sample, this clonotype turned up many times. The genes are TRBV5-4 and TRBJ2-5; 8 nucleotides match TRBD2. The ends lost 1 base at V and 5 bases at J; junction bases unmatched: 7. There are 15 residues in the CDR3. Per germline, CDR1 SGHNT and CDR2 YYREEE (reference sequence). CDR3 in DNA: TGTGCCAGCAGCTTGAGGCTAGCGGGTCAGGAGACCCAGTACTTC. Its protein product is CASSLRLAGQETQYF.

Ten or more counts support this clonotype. The chain recombines TRBV6-1 with TRBJ2-3; 7 bases agree with TRBD2. The CDR3 consists of 17 residues. Losses at the gene ends were 5 bases for V and 3 bases for J; bases not matched to a gene: 14. The germline V gene encodes CDR1 MNHNS and CDR2 SASEGT. The CDR3 region is CASSRSFRSGVTDTQYF. Written as DNA, the CDR3 is TGTGCCAGCAGTCGCTCCTTTCGGAGCGGGGTAACAGATACGCAGTATTTT.

This clonotype was seen many times. V usage is TRBV20-1 and J usage is TRBJ1-6; tentative D call: TRBD1 (6 bases). Germline assignment: CDR1 DFQATT and CDR2 SNEGSKA (reference sequence). V dropped 5 bases and J dropped 4 bases, with 12 bases sitting between them. There are 14 residues in the CDR3. In DNA, the CDR3 is TGCAGTGCTCACAAACAGGGATATAATTCACCCCTCCACTTT. It is translated as CSAHKQGYNSPLHF.

The table lists this clonotype with many counts. The rearrangement joins TRBV29-1 to TRBJ2-1; D might be TRBD2 (6 bases). Germline CDR1 is SQVTM and CDR2 is ANQGSEA. The CDR3 is 14 amino acids. CDR3 nucleotide sequence: TGCAGTGCACTGTCGGGACTGATTCACAATGAGCAGTTCTTC. It codes for CSALSGLIHNEQFF.